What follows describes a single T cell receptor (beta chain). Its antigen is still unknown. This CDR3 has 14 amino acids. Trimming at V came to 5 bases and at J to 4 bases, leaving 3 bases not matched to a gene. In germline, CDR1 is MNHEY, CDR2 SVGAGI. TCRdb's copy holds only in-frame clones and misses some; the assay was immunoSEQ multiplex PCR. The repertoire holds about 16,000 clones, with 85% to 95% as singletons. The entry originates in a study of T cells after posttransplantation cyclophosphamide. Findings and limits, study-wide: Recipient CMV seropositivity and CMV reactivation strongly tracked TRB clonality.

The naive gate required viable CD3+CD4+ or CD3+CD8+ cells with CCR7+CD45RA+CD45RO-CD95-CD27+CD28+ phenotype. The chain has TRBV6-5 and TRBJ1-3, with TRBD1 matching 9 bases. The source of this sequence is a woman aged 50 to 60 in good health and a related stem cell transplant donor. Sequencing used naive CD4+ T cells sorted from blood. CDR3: CASSTGGVGNTIYF. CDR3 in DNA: TGTGCCAGCAGTACAGGGGGCGTAGGAAACACCATATATTTT.